The next 6 T cell receptor beta chains were all read from a single sample in a study of CD8 T cells in Susac syndrome. RNA totalling 0.5 to 1 ug underwent reverse transcription with random hexamers. TCRdb re-analysed the immunoSEQ multiplex PCR reads in MiXCR, keeping a single row per CDR3 protein. The sample includes 150,000 to 250,000 distinct CDR3 sequences, 90% to 95% of them seen just once. The sequenced sample consisted of CD4+ T cells from PBMCs. These receptors all come from a human donor with multiple sclerosis.

The chain carries TRBV7-9 and TRBJ2-7, with D perhaps being TRBD1 or TRBD2 (5 bases each). The V gene's germline CDR1 is SEHNR and CDR2 FQNEAQ (reference sequence). V was trimmed by 5 bases and J by 0 bases, leaving 11 bases between them. The CDR3 has 14 amino acids. The CDR3 DNA follows: TGTGCCAGCAGCAAATGGGACCACTCCTACGAGCAGTACTTC. This encodes CASSKWDHSYEQYF.

The V and J genes are TRBV3-1 and TRBJ1-5, with 8 nucleotides matching TRBD1. Germline CDR1 LGHDT, CDR2 YNNKEL (reference sequence). The CDR3 consists of 15 residues. Trimming took 3 bases from V and 7 from J; bases not matched to a gene: 8. CDR3 in DNA: TGTGCCAGCAGCCACGCTGGGACAGGTCACCAGCCCCAGCATTTT. Residues: CASSHAGTGHQPQHF.

This clonotype was counted once. The chain links TRBV23-1 to TRBJ2-7; 8 bases are shared with TRBD2. TRBV23-1 is an ORF, with its function uncertain. V was pared by 11 bases and J by 0 bases, with 9 bases of the junction left unmatched. CDR3 length: 14 amino acids. The CDR3 nucleotides are TGCGCCCCCCGGGGGGGAGTAAGCTCCTACGAGCAGTACTTC. The encoded protein is CAPRGGVSSYEQYF.

The genes are TRBV9 and TRBJ2-1, with D perhaps given as TRBD1 or TRBD2 (6 bases each). The CDR3 extends over 14 amino acids. Germline V lookup: CDR1 SGDLS, CDR2 YYNGEE. V was pared by 3 bases and J by 8 bases, with 15 bases between. As DNA, the CDR3 is TGTGCCAGCAGCGGGGTCGGAGGGGGGCATGAGCAGTTCTTC. Translating it yields CASSGVGGGHEQFF.

This sequence joins TRBV5-6 and TRBJ1-5; D not certain. This CDR3 is built from 15 residues. V lost 0 bases and J lost 2, with 9 bases in between. CDR1 and CDR2 from the germline V gene are SGHDT and YYEEEE. The CDR3 bases are TGTGCCAGCAGCTTGGGCGGTCGTCGCAATCAGCCCCAGCATTTT. Protein: CASSLGGRRNQPQHF.

The chain uses TRBV24-1 and TRBJ2-3; 8 nucleotides align to TRBD1. Germline lookup yields CDR1 KGHDR and CDR2 SFDVKD. Unmatched junction bases numbered 2, after V lost 9 bases and J lost 4 bases. The CDR3 covers 12 residues. The DNA for the CDR3 is TGTGCCACCGTGGACAGGGCAGATACGCAGTATTTT. The encoded protein is CATVDRADTQYF.